This TCR beta chain appears in the sequencing data of a study of human T cells and chemical hapten exposure. TCRdb analysed the RACE reads with MiXCR anew, one entry per CDR3 protein. The sample shows roughly 360,000 distinct CDR3 sequences, 4% to 5.5% of them seen only once. The time point: patch test 1, 2 weeks after DPC sensitization. Sample treatment: therapeutic diphenylcyclopropenone sensitization with weekly scalp DPC. Trimming pared 0 bases from V and 0 bases from J, leaving 11 bases between. The germline V gene has CDR1 SGHVS and CDR2 FQNEAQ. This CDR3 has 16 residues. The sequence derives from a woman in her forties or fifties with alopecia areata. Some clones in this sample may be carry-over from other donors' samples. The V call is TRBV7-8, the J call TRBJ1-1, with a possible D match to TRBD1 (6 bases). This specimen consisted of whole blood, obtained in connection with sensitization to the hapten diphenylcyclopropenone (DPC). CDR3 DNA sequence: TGTGCCAGCAGCTTAGCGCGAACAGGGTTGAACACTGAAGCTTTCTTT. Its translation is CASSLARTGLNTEAFF.